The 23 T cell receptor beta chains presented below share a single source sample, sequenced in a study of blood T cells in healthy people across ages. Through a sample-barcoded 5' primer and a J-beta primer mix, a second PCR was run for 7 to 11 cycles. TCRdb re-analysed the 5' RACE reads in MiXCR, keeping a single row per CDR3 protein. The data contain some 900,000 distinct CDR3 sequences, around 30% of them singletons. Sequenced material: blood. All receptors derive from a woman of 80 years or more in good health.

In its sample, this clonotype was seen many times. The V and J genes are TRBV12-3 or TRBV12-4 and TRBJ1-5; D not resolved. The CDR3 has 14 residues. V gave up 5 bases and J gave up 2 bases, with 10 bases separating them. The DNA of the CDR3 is TGTGCCAGCAGTCCCAGTGGTGGCAATCAGCCCCAGCATTTT. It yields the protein CASSPSGGNQPQHF.

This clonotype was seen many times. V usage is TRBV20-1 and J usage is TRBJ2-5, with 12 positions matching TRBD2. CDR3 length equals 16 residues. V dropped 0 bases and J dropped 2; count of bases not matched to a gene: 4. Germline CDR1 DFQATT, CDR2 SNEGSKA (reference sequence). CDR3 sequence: CSARDLLAGGQETQYF. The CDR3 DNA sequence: TGCAGTGCTAGAGATTTACTAGCGGGGGGACAAGAGACCCAGTACTTC.

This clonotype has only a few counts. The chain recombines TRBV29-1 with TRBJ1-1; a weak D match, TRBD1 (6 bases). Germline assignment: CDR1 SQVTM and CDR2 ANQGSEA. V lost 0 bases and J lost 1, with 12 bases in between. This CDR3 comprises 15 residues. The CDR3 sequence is CSVEENRARNTEAFF. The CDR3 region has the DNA TGCAGCGTTGAAGAGAACAGGGCCCGGAACACTGAAGCTTTCTTT.

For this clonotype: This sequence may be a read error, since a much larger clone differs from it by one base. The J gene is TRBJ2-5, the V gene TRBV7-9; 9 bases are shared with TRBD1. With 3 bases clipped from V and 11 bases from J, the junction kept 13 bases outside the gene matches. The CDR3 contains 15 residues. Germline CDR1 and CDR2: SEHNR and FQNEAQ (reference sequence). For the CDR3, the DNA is TGTGCCAGCAGCTTGGAACAGGGGGCCCGCAATGAGCAGTACTTC. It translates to CASSLEQGARNEQYF.

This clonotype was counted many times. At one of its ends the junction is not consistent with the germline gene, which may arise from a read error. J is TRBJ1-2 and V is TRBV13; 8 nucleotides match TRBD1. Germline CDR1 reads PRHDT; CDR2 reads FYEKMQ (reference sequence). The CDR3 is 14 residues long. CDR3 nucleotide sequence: TGTGCCAGCAACTTACAGGGGGGTCACTATGGCTACACCTTC. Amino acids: CASNLQGGHYGYTF.

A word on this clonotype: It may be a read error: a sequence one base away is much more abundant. CDR3 coding DNA: TGTGCCAGCAGTCCGAGACAGAGGGCCTACAATCAGCCCCAGCATTTT. Translation: CASSPRQRAYNQPQHF. The chain is built from TRBV6-6 and TRBJ1-5; tentative D call: TRBD1 (5 bases). CDR3 length equals 16 residues. The V end was cut by 5 bases, the J end by 3 bases, with 17 bases between. Per the germline V gene, CDR1 is MNHNY and CDR2 is SVGAGI (reference sequence).

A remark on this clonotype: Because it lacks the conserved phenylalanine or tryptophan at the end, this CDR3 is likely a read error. The CDR3: CSVASTGAGTEAFC. The CDR3 DNA reads as TGCAGCGTTGCCAGTACGGGGGCGGGCACTGAAGCTTTCTGT. The rearrangement links TRBV29-1 to TRBJ1-1; perhaps TRBD1 as D (6 bases). The CDR3 sequence is 14 residues long. Trimming stripped 4 bases from V and 4 bases from J, with 16 bases between. Germline values: CDR1 SQVTM, CDR2 ANQGSEA.

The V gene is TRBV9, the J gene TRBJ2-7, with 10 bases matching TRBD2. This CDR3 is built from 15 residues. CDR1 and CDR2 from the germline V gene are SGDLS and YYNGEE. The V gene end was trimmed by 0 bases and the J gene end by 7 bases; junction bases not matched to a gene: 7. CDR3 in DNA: TGTGCCAGCAGCGTAGGTGGTAGCGGGAGGAATGAGCAGTACTTC. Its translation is CASSVGGSGRNEQYF.

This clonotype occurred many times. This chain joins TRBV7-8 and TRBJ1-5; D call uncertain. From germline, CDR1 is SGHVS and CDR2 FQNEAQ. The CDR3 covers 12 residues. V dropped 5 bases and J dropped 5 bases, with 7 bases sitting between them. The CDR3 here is CASSPSDQPQHF. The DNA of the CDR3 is TGTGCCAGCAGCCCGAGCGATCAGCCCCAGCATTTT. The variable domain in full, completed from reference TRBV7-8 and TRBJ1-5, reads GAGVSQSPRYKVAKRGQDVALRCDPISGHVSLFWYQQALGQGPEFLTYFQNEAQLDKSGLPSDRFFAERPEGSVSTLKIQRTQQEDSAVYLCASSPSDQPQHFGDGTRLSIL.

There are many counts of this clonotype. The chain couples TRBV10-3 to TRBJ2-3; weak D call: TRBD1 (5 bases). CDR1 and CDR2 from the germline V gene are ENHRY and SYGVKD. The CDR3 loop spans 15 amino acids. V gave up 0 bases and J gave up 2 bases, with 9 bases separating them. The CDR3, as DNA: TGTGCCATCAGTGAGTCAGCACAGGTCACAGATACGCAGTATTTT. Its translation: CAISESAQVTDTQYF.

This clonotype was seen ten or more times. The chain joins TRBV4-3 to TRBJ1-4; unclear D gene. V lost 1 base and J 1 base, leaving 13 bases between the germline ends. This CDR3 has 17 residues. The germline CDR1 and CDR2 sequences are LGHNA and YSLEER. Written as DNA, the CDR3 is TGCGCCAGCAGCCAAGGGGCCTTGGTGGGAACTAATGAAAAACTGTTTTTT. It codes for CASSQGALVGTNEKLFF.

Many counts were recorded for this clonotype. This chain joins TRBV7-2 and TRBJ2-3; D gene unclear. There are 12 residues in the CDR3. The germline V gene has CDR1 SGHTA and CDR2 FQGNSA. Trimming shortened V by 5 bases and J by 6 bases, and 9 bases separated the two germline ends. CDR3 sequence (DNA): TGTGCCAGCAGCCCCGACCGCGATACGCAGTATTTT. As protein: CASSPDRDTQYF.

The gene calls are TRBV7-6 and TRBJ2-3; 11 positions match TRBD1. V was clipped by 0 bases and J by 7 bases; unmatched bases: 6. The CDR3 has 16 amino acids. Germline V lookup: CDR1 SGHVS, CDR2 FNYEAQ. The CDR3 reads CASSLAQGTGGHTQYF. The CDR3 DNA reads TGTGCCAGCAGCTTAGCGCAAGGGACAGGGGGACATACGCAGTATTTT.

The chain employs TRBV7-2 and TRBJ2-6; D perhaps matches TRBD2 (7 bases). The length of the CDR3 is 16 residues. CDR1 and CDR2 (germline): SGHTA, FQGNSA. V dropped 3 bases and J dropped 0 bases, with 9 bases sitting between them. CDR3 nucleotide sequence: TGTGCCAGCAGCTTTCGGGGGGCCTCTGGGGCCAACGTCCTGACTTTC. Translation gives CASSFRGASGANVLTF.

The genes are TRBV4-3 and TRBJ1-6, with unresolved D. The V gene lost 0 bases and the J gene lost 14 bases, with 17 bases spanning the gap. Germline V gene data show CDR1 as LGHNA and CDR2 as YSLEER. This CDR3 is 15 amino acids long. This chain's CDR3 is CASSQEVADPQALHF. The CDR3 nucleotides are TGCGCCAGCAGCCAAGAGGTAGCAGACCCGCAAGCCCTCCACTTT.

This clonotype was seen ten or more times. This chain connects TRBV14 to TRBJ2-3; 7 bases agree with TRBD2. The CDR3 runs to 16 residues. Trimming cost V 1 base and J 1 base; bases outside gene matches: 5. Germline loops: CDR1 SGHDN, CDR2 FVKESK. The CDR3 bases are TGTGCCAGCAGCCAAGGTCCTAGCGGTCGCACAGATACGCAGTATTTT. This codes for CASSQGPSGRTDTQYF.

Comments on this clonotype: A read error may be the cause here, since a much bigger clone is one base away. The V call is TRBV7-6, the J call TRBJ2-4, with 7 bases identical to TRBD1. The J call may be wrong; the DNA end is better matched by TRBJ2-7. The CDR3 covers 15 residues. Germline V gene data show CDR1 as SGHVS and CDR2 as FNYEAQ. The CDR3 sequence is CAGSLGAGTADEQYF. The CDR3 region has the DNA TGTGCCGGCAGCTTAGGGGCCGGGACAGCGGACGAGCAGTACTTC.

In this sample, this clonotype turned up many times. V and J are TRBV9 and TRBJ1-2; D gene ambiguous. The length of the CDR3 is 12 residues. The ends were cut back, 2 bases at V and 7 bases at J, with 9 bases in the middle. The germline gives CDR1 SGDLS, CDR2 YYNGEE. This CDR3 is CASSVASGGYTF. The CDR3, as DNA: TGTGCCAGCAGCGTGGCGAGTGGTGGCTACACCTTC.

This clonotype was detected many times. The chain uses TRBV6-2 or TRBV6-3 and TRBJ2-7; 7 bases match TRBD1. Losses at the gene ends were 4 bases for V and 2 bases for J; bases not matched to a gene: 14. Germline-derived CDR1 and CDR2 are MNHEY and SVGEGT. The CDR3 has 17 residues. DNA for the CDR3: TGTGCCAGCAGTTCCCGGGACGGACAGGCACCGGCCTACGAGCAGTACTTC. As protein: CASSSRDGQAPAYEQYF.

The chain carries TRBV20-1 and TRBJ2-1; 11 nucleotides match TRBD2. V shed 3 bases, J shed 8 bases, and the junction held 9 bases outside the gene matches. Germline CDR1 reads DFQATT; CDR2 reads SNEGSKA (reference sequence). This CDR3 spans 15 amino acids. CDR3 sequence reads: CSASSLAGVRDEQFF. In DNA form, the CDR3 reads TGCAGTGCTAGTTCACTAGCGGGAGTTAGAGATGAGCAGTTCTTC.

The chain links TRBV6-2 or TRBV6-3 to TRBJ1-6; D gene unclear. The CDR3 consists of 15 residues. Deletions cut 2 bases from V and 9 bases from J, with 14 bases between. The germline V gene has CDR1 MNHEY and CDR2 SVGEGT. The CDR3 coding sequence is TGTGCCAGCAGTTACGGTGGCAACTCGGGTTCACCCCTCCACTTT. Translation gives CASSYGGNSGSPLHF.

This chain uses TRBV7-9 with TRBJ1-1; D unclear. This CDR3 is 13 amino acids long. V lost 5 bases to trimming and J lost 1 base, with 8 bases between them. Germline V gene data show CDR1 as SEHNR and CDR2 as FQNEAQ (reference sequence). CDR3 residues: CASSHGRNTEAFF. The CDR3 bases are TGTGCCAGCAGCCATGGGCGGAACACTGAAGCTTTCTTT.

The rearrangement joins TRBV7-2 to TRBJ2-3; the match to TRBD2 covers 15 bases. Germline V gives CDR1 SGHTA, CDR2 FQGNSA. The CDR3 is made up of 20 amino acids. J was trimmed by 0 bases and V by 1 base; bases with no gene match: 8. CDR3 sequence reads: CASSLVRTSGGGTSTDTQYF. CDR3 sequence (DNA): TGTGCCAGCAGCTTAGTCCGGACTAGCGGGGGGGGGACTAGCACAGATACGCAGTATTTT.